These 23 T cell receptor beta chains came from one sample sequenced in a study of T-cell memory formation after mild COVID-19. A single record per CDR3 protein comes from TCRdb applying MiXCR to the 5' RACE reads. The table records 300,000 to 400,000 distinct CDR3 sequences, over 10% of them present only once. Source material: PBMCs or a T cell subset sorted from them (not recorded which). The receptors stem from a man aged 18 to 29 who had mild COVID-19 (a few samples of this study predate the infection). Cell type and time point are not known.

In its sample, this clonotype was seen a few times. CDR3 coding DNA: TGTGCCAGCAGCCAAGTTACGGGGTCCACCAGCTATGGCTACACCTTC. It codes for CASSQVTGSTSYGYTF. The rearrangement joins TRBV14 to TRBJ1-2; no definite D call. V dropped 1 base and J dropped 4 bases, with 16 bases sitting between them. The V gene's germline CDR1 is SGHDN and CDR2 FVKESK. The CDR3 totals 16 residues.

The chain joins TRBV6-1 to TRBJ1-5, with D perhaps TRBD1 (5 bases). Germline V CDR1 and CDR2: MNHNS, SASEGT. Between the trimmed V and J ends, which lost 6 bases and 7 bases, there was a span of 19 bases. The CDR3 extends over 15 amino acids. In nucleotides, the CDR3 is TGTGCCAGCAGGACTGACAGACGATTTGCCCAGCCCCAGCATTTT. Its protein product is CASRTDRRFAQPQHF.

The sample holds a few counts of this clonotype. This chain links TRBV6-2 or TRBV6-3 with TRBJ1-6; D is perhaps TRBD1 (5 bases). The ends were cut back, 4 bases at V and 7 bases at J, with 11 bases in the middle. This CDR3 is built from 14 residues. Germline V lookup: CDR1 MNHEY, CDR2 SVGEGT. CDR3 sequence: CASSWRDWNSPLHF. For the CDR3, the DNA is TGTGCCAGCAGTTGGCGGGACTGGAATTCACCCCTCCACTTT.

The chain carries TRBV5-5 and TRBJ2-5, with D perhaps matching TRBD1 (6 bases). Per germline, CDR1 SGHKS and CDR2 YYEKEE (reference sequence). The V gene lost 1 base and the J gene lost 0 bases, with 16 bases spanning the gap. The length of the CDR3 is 17 residues. This CDR3 is CASSLRQGTGNQETQYF. DNA of the CDR3: TGTGCCAGCAGCTTGCGTCAGGGGACGGGAAACCAAGAGACCCAGTACTTC.

A note on this clonotype: An end of the junction does not agree with germline; a read error may underlie this. V and J are TRBV19 and TRBJ2-5; TRBD2 aligns across 14 bases. The CDR3 totals 14 residues. Per the germline V gene, CDR1 is LNHDA and CDR2 is SQIVND (reference sequence). The CDR3 sequence is CASGTSGSAESQYF. The CDR3 DNA sequence: TGTGCCAGTGGGACTAGCGGGAGTGCGGAGAGCCAGTACTTC. Based on the CDR3 plus reference TRBV19 and TRBJ2-5, the full variable domain is DGGITQSPKYLFRKEGQNVTLSCEQNLNHDAMYWYRQDPGQGLRLIYYSQIVNDFQKGDIAEGYSVSREKKESFPLTVTSAQKNPTAFYLCASGTSGSAESQYFGPGTRLLVL.

This chain connects TRBV25-1 to TRBJ2-7; 8 bases line up with TRBD1. Germline V gene sequence: CDR1 MGHDK, CDR2 SYGVNS. V lost 5 bases and J lost 2; bases outside the gene matches: 2. The CDR3 runs 13 residues. The CDR3 DNA reads TGTGCCAGCAGTCCACAGGGGGCCTACGAGCAGTACGTC. Protein: CASSPQGAYEQYV.

The V call is TRBV6-2 or TRBV6-3, the J call TRBJ1-2; D is undetermined. This CDR3 contains 11 residues. Germline loops: CDR1 MNHEY, CDR2 SVGEGT. V lost 10 bases to trimming and J lost 4 bases, with 10 bases between them. Here the CDR3 DNA reads TGTGCCATCACCAACGGCTATGGCTACACCTTC. Its protein is CAITNGYGYTF.

V is TRBV30 and J is TRBJ2-7; D is perhaps TRBD1 (5 bases). CDR1 and CDR2 (germline): GTSNPN, SVGIG (reference sequence). The ends were cut back, 1 base at V and 6 bases at J, with 16 bases in the middle. This CDR3 has 14 residues. In DNA form, the CDR3 reads TGTGCCTGGAGTGCCCTTGGGGCAGCCAGCGAGCAGTACTTC. This translates into CAWSALGAASEQYF.

This chain links TRBV7-2 with TRBJ2-7; 9 nucleotides agree with TRBD2. CDR1 SGHTA and CDR2 FQGNSA come from the germline V gene. With V trimmed by 2 bases and J by 4 bases, 3 bases remained unmatched. The CDR3 sequence is 14 residues long. CDR3 nucleotide sequence: TGTGCCAGCAGCTTACTAGCGGGGCGATACGAGCAGTACGTC. Amino acids: CASSLLAGRYEQYV.

The genes are TRBV12-3 or TRBV12-4 and TRBJ1-2, with D tentatively TRBD1 (5 bases). V lost 6 bases to trimming and J lost 0 bases, with 11 bases between them. The CDR3 runs 14 residues. This CDR3 is CASSGGNTNYGYTF. CDR3 coding DNA: TGTGCCAGCAGCGGGGGTAACACTAACTATGGCTACACCTTC.

This clonotype came up many times. The chain employs TRBV4-3 and TRBJ2-1; 7 nucleotides align to TRBD1. Trimming removed 4 bases from V and 4 bases from J; junction bases left unmatched: 7. The CDR3 contains 15 residues. Per germline, CDR1 LGHNA and CDR2 YSLEER. CDR3 nucleotide sequence: TGCGCCAGCAGCCCAGGGACAGCAGCGTACAATGAGCAGTTCTTC. Translation: CASSPGTAAYNEQFF.

J is TRBJ2-7 and V is TRBV5-1; D may be TRBD1 (6 bases). CDR1 SGHRS and CDR2 YFSETQ come from the germline V gene. The CDR3 totals 15 residues. Trimming cost V 2 bases and J 5 bases, with 17 bases left between them. The CDR3, as DNA: TGCGCCAGCAGCTTTCGGTTCAGGGGTCGGGACGAGCAGTACTTC. Amino acids: CASSFRFRGRDEQYF.

The chain employs TRBV28 and TRBJ2-3; 8 nucleotides line up with TRBD1. The CDR3 is 15 amino acids. The germline V gene encodes CDR1 MDHEN and CDR2 SYDVKM. The V gene end was trimmed by 3 bases and the J gene end by 3 bases; junction bases not matched to a gene: 5. CDR3 nucleotides: TGTGCCAGCAGTTTGGACAGGGATGAGACAGATACGCAGTATTTT. This gives the protein CASSLDRDETDTQYF.

The chain combines TRBV7-9 with TRBJ1-2; D unresolved. This CDR3 contains 15 residues. The ends were cut back, 1 base at V and 4 bases at J, with 13 bases in the middle. Germline lookup yields CDR1 SEHNR and CDR2 FQNEAQ (reference sequence). CDR3: CASSLVALRSYGYTF. CDR3 in DNA: TGTGCCAGCAGCTTAGTTGCCCTCCGGAGCTATGGCTACACCTTC.

This clonotype was recorded at least ten times. The chain combines TRBV29-1 with TRBJ2-7; D is possibly TRBD1 or TRBD2 (6 bases each). The CDR3 is 16 residues long. Germline V gene lookup returns CDR1 SQVTM and CDR2 ANQGSEA. Trimming removed 2 bases at V and 0 bases at J, with 17 bases between. The CDR3 loop reads CSVENGRQGSSYEQYV. The CDR3 coding sequence is TGCAGCGTTGAAAATGGGAGGCAGGGGAGCTCCTACGAGCAGTACGTC.

This sequence joins TRBV20-1 and TRBJ1-1; D not certain. Germline V CDR1 and CDR2: DFQATT, SNEGSKA (reference sequence). Trimming shortened V by 0 bases and J by 7 bases, and 12 bases separated the two germline ends. CDR3 size: 13 residues. CDR3: CSARDFRPLEAFF. DNA of the CDR3: TGCAGTGCTAGAGATTTCAGGCCGCTTGAAGCTTTCTTT.

J is TRBJ2-3 and V is TRBV4-2; 9 bases fit TRBD2. Germline CDR1 LGHNA, CDR2 YNFKEQ. V shed 0 bases, J shed 6 bases, and the junction held 10 bases outside the gene matches. The CDR3 has 17 residues. The CDR3 coding sequence is TGTGCCAGCAGCCAAGAGTCTAGCGGGGAGAACTGGGATACGCAGTATTTT. This translates into CASSQESSGENWDTQYF.

In this sample, this clonotype turned up a few times. This chain links TRBV9 with TRBJ2-2; possible D gene TRBD1, 6 bases. The germline V and J ends were trimmed by 6 bases and 6 bases, with 9 bases remaining between them. The length of the CDR3 is 12 residues. Germline CDR1 and CDR2: SGDLS and YYNGEE. CDR3 coding DNA: TGTGCCAGCACAGGGGTGGCCGGGGAGCTGTTTTTT. Its protein product is CASTGVAGELFF.

The table lists this clonotype with a few counts. CDR3 coding DNA: TGTGCCAGCAGCTTCTGGGGTGGACAGGGCCGCGGGAATGGCTACACCTTC. It translates to CASSFWGGQGRGNGYTF. This rearrangement joins TRBV7-2 to TRBJ1-2; TRBD1 matches 8 bases. Trimming removed 3 bases from V and 6 bases from J; junction bases left unmatched: 15. Germline lookup yields CDR1 SGHTA and CDR2 FQGNSA. This CDR3 has 17 amino acids.

This clonotype came up a few times. The gene calls are TRBV20-1 and TRBJ2-6; 12 positions agree with TRBD1. CDR1 is DFQATT and CDR2 is SNEGSKA in the germline V gene (reference sequence). V dropped 6 bases and J dropped 0; count of bases not matched to a gene: 3. CDR3 length equals 16 residues. CDR3: CSALGQGASGANVLTF. CDR3 bases: TGCAGTGCCTTGGGACAGGGGGCCTCTGGGGCCAACGTCCTGACTTTC.

V gene TRBV14 combines with J gene TRBJ2-3; no reliable D call. Trimming pared 2 bases from V and 5 bases from J, leaving 11 bases between. The CDR3 contains 14 residues. Germline V gives CDR1 SGHDN, CDR2 FVKESK. The chain's CDR3 is CASSQNVGGDTQYF. The CDR3 nucleotides read TGTGCCAGCAGCCAAAACGTAGGCGGAGATACGCAGTATTTT.

The chain couples TRBV6-6 to TRBJ1-4; D is unclear. Germline loops: CDR1 MNHNY, CDR2 SVGAGI (reference sequence). The CDR3 length is 17 residues. V lost 4 bases to trimming and J lost 8 bases, with 23 bases between them. CDR3 region: CASSSEAGLLKGEKLFF. The DNA for the CDR3 is TGTGCCAGCAGTTCCGAAGCCGGGCTCCTGAAAGGGGAAAAACTGTTTTTT.

This clonotype appeared a few times. This chain uses TRBV12-3 or TRBV12-4 with TRBJ2-3, with a tentative D call TRBD2 (5 bases). The CDR3 has 15 amino acids. The V and J ends lost 6 bases and 2 bases respectively, with 15 bases between them. The CDR3 here is CASSSGMVLTDTQYF. DNA for the CDR3: TGTGCCAGCAGCTCCGGGATGGTACTCACAGATACGCAGTATTTT.